The following is a TCR beta chain sequence with its context. What it recognizes is unknown. A second about 6 to 12 cycle PCR used barcoded and J-beta primers. TCRdb reanalysed the 5' RACE reads using MiXCR and keeps one entry per CDR3 protein. In the table there are approximately 850,000 distinct CDR3 sequences, about 42% of which are singletons. The data were taken from a study of blood T cells in healthy people across ages. General study results and limits: Versus aged donors, long-lived donors had higher diversity and more naive CD4+ cells. A conclusive naive versus antigen-experienced comparison was prevented by the unsorted PBMCs.

Germline-derived CDR1 and CDR2 are MNHNY and SVGAGI (reference sequence). The junction had 6 bases not matched to a gene; V was cut back by 2 bases and J by 6 bases. The CDR3 contains 14 residues. Sequenced: blood. The rearrangement joins TRBV6-6 to TRBJ2-7, with 8 bases fitting TRBD1. This clonotype originated in a man aged 55 to 69 in good health. CDR3 coding DNA: TGTGCCAGCAGTTACAGGCAGGGGGCTCCCGAGCAGTACTTC. This sequence encodes CASSYRQGAPEQYF.